These 2 T cell receptor beta chains were sequenced from one sample in a study of T cells after yellow fever vaccination. TCRdb used MiXCR to reprocess the 5' RACE reads, holding one entry per CDR3 protein. The sample yields roughly 120,000 distinct CDR3 sequences, under 8.5% seen once. This material consisted of CD4+ T cells sorted from PBMCs, taken 10 to 11 days after the first yellow fever vaccination. The receptor set was obtained from a man between 18 and 29 years old who received the YFV17D yellow fever vaccine.

The CDR3 is CASSQGLAGGVTGRETQYF. The CDR3 coding sequence is TGCGCCAGCAGCCAGGGACTAGCCGGAGGGGTAACTGGTAGAGAGACCCAGTACTTC. The V call is TRBV4-3, the J call TRBJ2-5; the match to TRBD2 covers 9 bases. Trimming at V came to 3 bases and at J to 4 bases, leaving 18 bases not matched to a gene. Germline CDR1 LGHNA, CDR2 YSLEER. The CDR3 is 19 amino acids.

Ten or more counts support this clonotype. V usage is TRBV13 and J usage is TRBJ2-1; D might be TRBD2 (6 bases). CDR3 length: 14 amino acids. Germline V lookup: CDR1 PRHDT, CDR2 FYEKMQ (reference sequence). Trimming removed 5 bases from V and 9 bases from J, with 17 bases in between. In DNA, the CDR3 is TGTGCCAGCAGCCGACTAGGTATTTTCGGTGAGCAGTTCTTC. Translation gives CASSRLGIFGEQFF.